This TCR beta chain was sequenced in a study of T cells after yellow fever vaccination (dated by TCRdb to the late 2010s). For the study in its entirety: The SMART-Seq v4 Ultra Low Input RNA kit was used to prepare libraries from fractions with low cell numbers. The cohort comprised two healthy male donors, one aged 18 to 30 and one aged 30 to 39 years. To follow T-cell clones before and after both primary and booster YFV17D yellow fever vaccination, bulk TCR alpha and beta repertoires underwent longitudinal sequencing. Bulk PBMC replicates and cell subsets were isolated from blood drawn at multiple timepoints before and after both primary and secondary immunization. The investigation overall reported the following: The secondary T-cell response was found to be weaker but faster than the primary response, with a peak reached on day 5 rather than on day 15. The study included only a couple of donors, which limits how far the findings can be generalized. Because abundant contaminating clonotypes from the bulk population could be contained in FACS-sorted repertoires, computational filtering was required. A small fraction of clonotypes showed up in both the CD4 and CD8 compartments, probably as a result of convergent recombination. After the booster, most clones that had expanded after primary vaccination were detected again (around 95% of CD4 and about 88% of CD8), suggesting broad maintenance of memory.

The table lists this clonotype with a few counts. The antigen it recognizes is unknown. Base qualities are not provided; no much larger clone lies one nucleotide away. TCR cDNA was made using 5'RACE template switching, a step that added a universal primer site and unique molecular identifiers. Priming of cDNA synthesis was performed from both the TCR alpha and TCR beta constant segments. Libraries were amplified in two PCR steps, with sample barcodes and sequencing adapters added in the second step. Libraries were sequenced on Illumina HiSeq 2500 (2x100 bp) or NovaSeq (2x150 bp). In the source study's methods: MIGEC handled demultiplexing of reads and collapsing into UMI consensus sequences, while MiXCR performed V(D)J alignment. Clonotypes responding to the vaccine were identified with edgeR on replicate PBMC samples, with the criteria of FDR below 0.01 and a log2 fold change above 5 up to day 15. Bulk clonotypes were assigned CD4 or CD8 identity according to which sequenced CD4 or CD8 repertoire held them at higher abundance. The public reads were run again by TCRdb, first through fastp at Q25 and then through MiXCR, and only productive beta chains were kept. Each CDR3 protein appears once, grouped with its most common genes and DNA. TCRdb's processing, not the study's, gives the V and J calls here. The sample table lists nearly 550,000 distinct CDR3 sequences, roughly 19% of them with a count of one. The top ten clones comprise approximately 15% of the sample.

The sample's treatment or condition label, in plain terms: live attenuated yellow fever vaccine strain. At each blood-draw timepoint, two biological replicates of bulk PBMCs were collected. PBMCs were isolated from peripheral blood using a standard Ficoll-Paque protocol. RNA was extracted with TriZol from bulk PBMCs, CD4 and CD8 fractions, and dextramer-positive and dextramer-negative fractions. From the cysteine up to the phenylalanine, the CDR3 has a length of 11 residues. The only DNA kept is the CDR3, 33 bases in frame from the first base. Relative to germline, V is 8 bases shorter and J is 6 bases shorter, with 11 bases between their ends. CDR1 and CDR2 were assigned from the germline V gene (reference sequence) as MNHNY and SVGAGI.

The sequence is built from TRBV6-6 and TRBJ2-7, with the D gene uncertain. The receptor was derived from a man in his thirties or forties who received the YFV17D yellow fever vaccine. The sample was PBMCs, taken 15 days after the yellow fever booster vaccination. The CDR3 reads CASRSVGEQYF. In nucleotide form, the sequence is TGTGCCAGCCGATCCGTGGGCGAGCAGTACTTC.